The sequence of this T cell receptor (beta chain) was determined in a study of shared clonotypes between healthy human individuals. A remark on this clone: Lacking the conserved final phenylalanine or tryptophan, this CDR3 likely reflects a read error. It is unclear where the CDR3 begins or ends on the DNA, so no DNA is shown, and the CDR3 is as TCRdb lists it.

Germline V gene lookup returns CDR1 MNHNY and CDR2 SVGAGI (reference sequence). Ends included, the CDR3 has 13 residues. This table comes from immunoSEQ multiplex PCR, and its TCRdb copy is limited to in-frame clones, with some not included. The table has some 2.3 million clones, 93% seen once; the top ten hold 0.39%. The chain recombines TRBV6-6 with TRBJ1-3; the D call of TRBD1 is as the table states it, not checked on the DNA. The TCR comes from a man between 18 and 35 years old in good health. Some clones in this sample may be carry-over from other donors' samples. The specimen was naive CD4+ T cells from PBMCs. Subset in this sample: CD45RA+ positively selected. The CDR3 loop is CASSYSQGTEHYC.